Listed here are 11 T cell receptor beta chains from one sample, sequenced in a study of T cells in Graves' hyperthyroidism and ophthalmopathy. There were TCR beta CDR3 regions amplified from RNA transcripts. When the TCR CDR3 underwent first-round RT-PCR, the HTBI primer set was used. MiXCR, run by TCRdb on the multiplex PCR reads, gives a single entry per CDR3 protein. The table has 550,000 to 800,000 distinct CDR3 sequences, around 15% seen once. Sequenced sample: blood. The receptors come from a man younger than 35 with Graves' hyperthyroidism.

This clonotype was detected ten times or more. V gene TRBV7-8 combines with J gene TRBJ2-7; 8 bases map to TRBD1. From germline, CDR1 is SGHVS and CDR2 FQNEAQ. CDR3 length equals 14 residues. V lost 5 bases and J lost 2; bases outside the gene matches: 5. The CDR3 nucleotides are TGTGCCAGCAGCAGCAGGGGGCCAACCTACGAGCAGTACTTC. Translating it yields CASSSRGPTYEQYF. Combining the CDR3 with reference TRBV7-8 and TRBJ2-7 gives the whole variable domain GAGVSQSPRYKVAKRGQDVALRCDPISGHVSLFWYQQALGQGPEFLTYFQNEAQLDKSGLPSDRFFAERPEGSVSTLKIQRTQQEDSAVYLCASSSRGPTYEQYFGPGTRLTVT.

This clonotype was seen repeatedly, ten times or more. CDR3 nucleotides: TGTGCCAGCAGCGGACAGGGACGGGACACTGAAGCTTTCTTT. Translating it yields CASSGQGRDTEAFF. The chain combines TRBV2 with TRBJ1-1; 8 bases map to TRBD1. Germline V CDR1 and CDR2: SNHLY, FYNNEI. This CDR3 contains 14 residues. J lost 3 bases, V lost 6 bases, and 6 bases had no gene match.

This clonotype appeared a few times. The CDR3 nucleotides are TGTGCCAGCACCCGGACTTGGCGGAACACTGAAGCTTTCTTT. Protein: CASTRTWRNTEAFF. V is TRBV12-3 or TRBV12-4 and J is TRBJ1-1; D call uncertain. Trimming cost V 7 bases and J 1 base, with 13 bases left between them. The CDR3 extends over 14 amino acids.

There are many counts of this clonotype. V is TRBV7-2 and J is TRBJ2-7, with 11 positions matching TRBD2. This CDR3 has 15 residues. Looked up from germline, CDR1 is SGHTA and CDR2 is FQGNSA. With 6 bases clipped from V and 2 bases from J, the junction kept 6 bases outside the gene matches. The CDR3 DNA follows: TGTGCCAGCAGTCAGACTAGCGGGGCCCCCTACGAGCAGTACTTC. This encodes CASSQTSGAPYEQYF.

This clonotype appeared many times. The chain couples TRBV28 to TRBJ2-3; 8 positions match TRBD1. CDR1 is MDHEN, CDR2 SYDVKM, per germline. V shed 5 bases and J 3 bases; nucleotides not matched to a gene: 10. The CDR3 extends over 16 amino acids. For the CDR3, the DNA is TGTGCCAGCAGTACCCAGATGGGGACAGGAACAGATACGCAGTATTTT. Amino acid sequence: CASSTQMGTGTDTQYF.

This clonotype showed up just a few times. This sequence joins TRBV25-1 and TRBJ2-7; TRBD1 matches at 8 bases. Germline lookup yields CDR1 MGHDK and CDR2 SYGVNS. V lost 1 base to trimming and J lost 4 bases; unmatched junction nucleotides: 6. The CDR3 has 15 residues. For the CDR3, the DNA is TGTGCCAGCAGTGAATTAACAGGGGGAGGTTACGAGCAGTACTTC. It is translated as CASSELTGGGYEQYF.

This clonotype was detected only a few times. The chain is built from TRBV7-2 and TRBJ1-5; D is unresolved. V lost 1 base to trimming and J lost 5 bases, with 12 bases between them. The CDR3 runs 15 residues. In germline, CDR1 is SGHTA, CDR2 FQGNSA. CDR3 bases: TGTGCCAGCAGCTTAGTTCCTAGCGGGCATCAGCCCCAGCATTTT. Translating gives CASSLVPSGHQPQHF.

A few counts support this clonotype. V and J are TRBV3-1 and TRBJ2-7, with 7 bases lining up with TRBD2. This CDR3 has 15 residues. V shed 4 bases and J 0 bases; nucleotides not matched to a gene: 6. Germline V gene lookup returns CDR1 LGHDT and CDR2 YNNKEL (reference sequence). CDR3 amino acids: CASSLRLADSYEQYF. The CDR3 nucleotides are TGTGCCAGCAGCCTACGCCTAGCGGACTCCTACGAGCAGTACTTC.

The CDR3 DNA reads as TGTGCCAGCAGCCCCGCCGGGACAGTGAGGGGGGAGCAGTACTTC. Protein sequence: CASSPAGTVRGEQYF. This chain connects TRBV14 to TRBJ2-7, with 7 bases matching TRBD1. The CDR3 contains 15 residues. The J segment lost 7 bases and the V segment lost 4 bases, leaving 13 bases of the junction unmatched. The germline gives CDR1 SGHDN, CDR2 FVKESK.

This clonotype was counted many times. This chain uses TRBV7-2 with TRBJ2-3; TRBD2 agrees at 9 bases. Germline CDR1 reads SGHTA; CDR2 reads FQGNSA. This CDR3 is 14 amino acids long. The ends lost 6 bases at V and 8 bases at J; junction bases unmatched: 9. The CDR3 region is CASSQMTSGGTQYF. CDR3 sequence (DNA): TGTGCCAGCAGTCAAATGACTAGCGGTGGTACGCAGTATTTT.

The chain combines TRBV28 with TRBJ2-5; 13 nucleotides align to TRBD2. The CDR3 sequence is 16 residues long. Trimming took 6 bases from V and 4 from J; bases not matched to a gene: 8. Germline V gene sequence: CDR1 MDHEN, CDR2 SYDVKM. The CDR3 reads CASRTPTSGRGETQYF. CDR3 in DNA: TGTGCCAGCAGAACCCCAACTAGCGGGAGGGGAGAGACCCAGTACTTC.